This entry is about one TCR beta chain. V trimming: 5 bases; J trimming: 1 base; junction bases outside the gene matches: 7. The CDR3 is 15 amino acids. Germline CDR1 is SGHVS and CDR2 is FNYEAQ. Sequenced by immunoSEQ multiplex PCR; TCRdb stores in-frame clones only, minus some. The sample has tens of thousands of clones, roughly 90% seen once; the top ten hold 3.9%. This sample was included in a study of technical replicates of blood from several donors. This TCR derives from a human donor in good health. Some clones in this sample may be carry-over from other donors' samples. Sequencing used PBMCs. The chain uses TRBV7-6 and TRBJ2-5; 7 bases agree with TRBD1. The CDR3 protein is CASSLIRDSQETQYF. In DNA, the CDR3 is TGTGCCAGCAGCCTAATCCGGGACAGCCAAGAGACCCAGTACTTC.